The present TCR beta chain was sequenced within a study of cytomegalovirus exposure and HLA in healthy donors. The CDR3 has 12 amino acids. The V end lost 0 bases, the J end lost 5 bases, and 5 bases lay between the germline ends. Germline V gene sequence: CDR1 MNHNS, CDR2 SASEGT. General study findings and limits: HLA alleles were associated with 15,000 to 20,000 TCR beta sequences in a later analysis at 0.05 false discovery rate. Earlier findings revealed that most TCR beta V segments proved productive either about 90% or about 30% of the time. HLA-A and HLA-B allele assignments for most subjects were reportedly predicted accurately using TCR beta sequences. A later analysis revealed that TCR association rates differed between HLA loci, peaking at DRB1 and bottoming out at HLA-C.

The PCR was carried out with 60 Vbeta primers and 13 Jbeta primers. The data were produced by immunoSEQ multiplex PCR, yet TCRdb's version contains in-frame clones alone and is incomplete. The data contain 150,000 or so clones, roughly 83% of them singletons. Comment on this clone: Its antigen is still unknown.

The sample comprised PBMCs. The chain links TRBV6-1 to TRBJ2-7, with no clear D. The TCR comes from a young man in good health and CMV-seronegative. This CDR3 reads CASSEARHEQYF. The DNA for the CDR3 is TGTGCCAGCAGTGAAGCGAGGCACGAGCAGTACTTC.